This record looks at one T cell receptor beta chain sequence and its context. The authors' processing: Reference gene primer amplification gave estimated nucleated cell counts. Profiled with immunoSEQ multiplex PCR; TCRdb holds only in-frame clones, not every one. That table furnishes V, J and clone size, whereas the DNA furnished D and trimming. Seen here are 170,000 or so clones, roughly 85% observed once, and the top ten hold under 9.5%. CDR3 size: 14 residues. Germline V gives CDR1 MNHEY, CDR2 SMNVEV (reference sequence). V was clipped by 5 bases and J by 0 bases, with 8 bases between them. This record belongs to a study of blood T cell repertoires in COVID-19. Study overall: Samples came from the United States, Italy and Spain, spanning acute and convalescent COVID-19. PBMCs, B-cell-depleted T cells, or T cells were the source of the cDNA or gDNA that made up the material.

The J gene is TRBJ2-4, the V gene TRBV27, with D unclear. The sequence derives from a man aged 45-65 years with active or convalescent COVID-19. Sequenced input: peripheral blood. CDR3 protein: CASSPVLAKNIQYF. CDR3 in DNA: TGTGCCAGCAGTCCTGTTCTAGCCAAAAACATTCAGTACTTC.